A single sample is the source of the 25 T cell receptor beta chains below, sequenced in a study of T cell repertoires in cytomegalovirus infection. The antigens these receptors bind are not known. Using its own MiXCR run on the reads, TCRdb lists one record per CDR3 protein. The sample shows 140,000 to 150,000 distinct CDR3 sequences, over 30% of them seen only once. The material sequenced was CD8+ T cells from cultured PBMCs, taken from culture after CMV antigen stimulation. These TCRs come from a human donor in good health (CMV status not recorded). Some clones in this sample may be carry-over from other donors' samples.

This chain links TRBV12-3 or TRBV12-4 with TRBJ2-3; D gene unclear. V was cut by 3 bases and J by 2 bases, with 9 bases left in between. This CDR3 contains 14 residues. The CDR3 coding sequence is TGTGCCAGCAGTTTCGTTCCCGTCACAGATACGCAGTATTTT. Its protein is CASSFVPVTDTQYF.

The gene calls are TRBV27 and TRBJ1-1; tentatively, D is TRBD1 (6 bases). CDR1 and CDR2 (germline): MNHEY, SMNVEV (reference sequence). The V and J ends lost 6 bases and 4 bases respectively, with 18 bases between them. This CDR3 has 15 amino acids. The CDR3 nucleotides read TGTGCCAGCAGCCCTTTACTTGGGGGCTCCACTGAAGCTTTCTTT. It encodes CASSPLLGGSTEAFF.

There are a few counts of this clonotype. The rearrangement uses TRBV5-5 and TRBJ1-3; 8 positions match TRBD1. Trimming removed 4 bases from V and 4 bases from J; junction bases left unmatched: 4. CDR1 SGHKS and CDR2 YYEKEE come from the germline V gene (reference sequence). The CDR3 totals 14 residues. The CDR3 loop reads CASSQTGVGNTIYF. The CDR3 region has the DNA TGTGCCAGCAGCCAGACAGGGGTGGGAAACACCATATATTTT. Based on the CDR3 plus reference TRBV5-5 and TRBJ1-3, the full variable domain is DAGVTQSPTHLIKTRGQQVTLRCSPISGHKSVSWYQQVLGQGPQFIFQYYEKEERGRGNFPDRFSARQFPNYSSELNVNALLLGDSALYLCASSQTGVGNTIYFGEGSWLTVV.

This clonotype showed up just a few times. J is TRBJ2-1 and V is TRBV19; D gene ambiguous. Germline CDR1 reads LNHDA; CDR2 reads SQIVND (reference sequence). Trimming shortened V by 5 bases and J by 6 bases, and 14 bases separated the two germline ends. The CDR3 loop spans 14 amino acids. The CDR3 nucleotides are TGTGCCAGTAGTTTCCCCTCTCTTTTCAATGAGCAGTTCTTC. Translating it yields CASSFPSLFNEQFF.

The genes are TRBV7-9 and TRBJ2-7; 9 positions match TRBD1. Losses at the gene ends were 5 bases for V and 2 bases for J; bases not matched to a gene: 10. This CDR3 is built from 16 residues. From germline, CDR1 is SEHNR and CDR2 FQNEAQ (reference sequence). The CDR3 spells CASSPSPGQGTYEQYF. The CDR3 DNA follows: TGTGCCAGCAGCCCATCCCCGGGACAGGGTACCTACGAGCAGTACTTC.

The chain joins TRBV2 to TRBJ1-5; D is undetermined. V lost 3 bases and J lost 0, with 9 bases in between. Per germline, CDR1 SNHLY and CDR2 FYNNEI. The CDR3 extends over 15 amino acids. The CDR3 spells CASSDGINSNQPQHF. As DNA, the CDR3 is TGTGCCAGCAGTGATGGAATAAATAGCAATCAGCCCCAGCATTTT.

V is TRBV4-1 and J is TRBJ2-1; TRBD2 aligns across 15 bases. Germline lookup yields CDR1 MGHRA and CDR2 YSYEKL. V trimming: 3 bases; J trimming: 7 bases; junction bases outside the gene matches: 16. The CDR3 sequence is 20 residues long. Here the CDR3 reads CASSQGGLAGGKAFWNEQFF. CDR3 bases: TGCGCCAGCAGCCAGGGGGGACTAGCGGGGGGCAAGGCATTTTGGAATGAGCAGTTCTTC.

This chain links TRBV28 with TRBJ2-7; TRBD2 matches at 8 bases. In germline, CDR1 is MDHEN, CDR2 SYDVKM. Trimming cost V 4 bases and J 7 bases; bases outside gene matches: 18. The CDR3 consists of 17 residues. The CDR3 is CASSSPKGPGGAAEQYF. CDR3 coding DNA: TGTGCCAGCAGTTCACCTAAGGGGCCGGGGGGGGCGGCTGAGCAGTACTTC.

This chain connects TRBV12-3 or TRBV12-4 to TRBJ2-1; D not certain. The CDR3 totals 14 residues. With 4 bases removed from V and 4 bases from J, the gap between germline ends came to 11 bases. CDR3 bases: TGTGCCAGCAGTTCCCCCGAACTTTACAATGAGCAGTTCTTC. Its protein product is CASSSPELYNEQFF.

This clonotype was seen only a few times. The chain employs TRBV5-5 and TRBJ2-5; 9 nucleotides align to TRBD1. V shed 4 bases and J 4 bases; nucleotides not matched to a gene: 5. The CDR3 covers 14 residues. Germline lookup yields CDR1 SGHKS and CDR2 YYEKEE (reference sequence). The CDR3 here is CASSKDRGGETQYF. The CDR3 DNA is TGTGCCAGCAGCAAGGACAGGGGAGGAGAGACCCAGTACTTC.

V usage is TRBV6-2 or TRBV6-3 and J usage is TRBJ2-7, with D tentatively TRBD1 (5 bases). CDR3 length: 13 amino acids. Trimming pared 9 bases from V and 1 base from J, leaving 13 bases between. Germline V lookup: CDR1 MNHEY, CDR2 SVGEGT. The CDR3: CASYQGGSYEQYF. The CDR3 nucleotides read TGTGCCAGTTACCAGGGCGGATCCTACGAGCAGTACTTC.

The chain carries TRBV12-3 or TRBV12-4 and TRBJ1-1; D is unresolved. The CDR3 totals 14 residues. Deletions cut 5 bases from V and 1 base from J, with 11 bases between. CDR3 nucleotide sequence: TGTGCCAGCAGTGGTTGGCAAACGAACACTGAAGCTTTCTTT. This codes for CASSGWQTNTEAFF.

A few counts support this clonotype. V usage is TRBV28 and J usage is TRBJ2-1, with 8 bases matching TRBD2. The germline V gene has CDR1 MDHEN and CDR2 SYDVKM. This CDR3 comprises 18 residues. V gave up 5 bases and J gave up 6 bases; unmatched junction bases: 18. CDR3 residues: CASSGAGGGRLVSNEQFF. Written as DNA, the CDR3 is TGTGCCAGCAGTGGGGCTGGCGGGGGGCGCCTGGTATCCAATGAGCAGTTCTTC. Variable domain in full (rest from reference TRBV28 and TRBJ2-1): DVKVTQSSRYLVKRTGEKVFLECVQDMDHENMFWYRQDPGLGLRLIYFSYDVKMKEKGDIPEGYSVSREKKERFSLILESASTNQTSMYLCASSGAGGGRLVSNEQFFGPGTRLTVL.

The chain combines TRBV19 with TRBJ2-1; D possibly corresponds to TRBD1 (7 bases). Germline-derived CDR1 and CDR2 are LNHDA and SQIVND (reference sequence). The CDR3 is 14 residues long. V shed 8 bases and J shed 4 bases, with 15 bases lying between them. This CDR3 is CASGTWDRYNEQFF. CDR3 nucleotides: TGTGCCAGTGGGACTTGGGACAGATACAATGAGCAGTTCTTC.

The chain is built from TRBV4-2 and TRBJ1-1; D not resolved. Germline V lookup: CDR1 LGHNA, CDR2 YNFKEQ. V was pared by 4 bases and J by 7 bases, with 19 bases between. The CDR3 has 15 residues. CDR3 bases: TGTGCCAGCAGCCCGTCTTTTACAGAGTTTCGTGAAGCTTTCTTT. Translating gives CASSPSFTEFREAFF.

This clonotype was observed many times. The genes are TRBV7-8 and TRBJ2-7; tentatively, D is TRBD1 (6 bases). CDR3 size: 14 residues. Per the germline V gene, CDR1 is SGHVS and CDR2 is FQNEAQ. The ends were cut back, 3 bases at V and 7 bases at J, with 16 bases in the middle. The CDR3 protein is CASSLASGTSEQYF. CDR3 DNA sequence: TGTGCCAGCAGCTTGGCCTCCGGGACATCGGAGCAGTACTTC.

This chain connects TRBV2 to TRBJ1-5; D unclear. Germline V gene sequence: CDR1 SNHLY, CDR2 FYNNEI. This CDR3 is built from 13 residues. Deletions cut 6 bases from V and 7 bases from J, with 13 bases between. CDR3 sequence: CASSRGRFQPQHF. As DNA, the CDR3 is TGTGCCAGCAGCCGAGGGCGGTTCCAGCCCCAGCATTTT. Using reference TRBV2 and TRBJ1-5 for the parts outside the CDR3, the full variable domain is EPEVTQTPSHQVTQMGQEVILRCVPISNHLYFYWYRQILGQKVEFLVSFYNNEISEKSEIFDDQFSVERPDGSNFTLKIRSTKLEDSAMYFCASSRGRFQPQHFGDGTRLSIL.

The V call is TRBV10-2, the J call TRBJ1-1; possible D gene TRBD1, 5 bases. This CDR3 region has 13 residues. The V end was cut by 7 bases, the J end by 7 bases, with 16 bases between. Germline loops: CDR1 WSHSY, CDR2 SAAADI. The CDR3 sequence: CASTWDPKSEAFF. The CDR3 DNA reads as TGCGCCAGCACTTGGGACCCAAAAAGTGAAGCTTTCTTT.

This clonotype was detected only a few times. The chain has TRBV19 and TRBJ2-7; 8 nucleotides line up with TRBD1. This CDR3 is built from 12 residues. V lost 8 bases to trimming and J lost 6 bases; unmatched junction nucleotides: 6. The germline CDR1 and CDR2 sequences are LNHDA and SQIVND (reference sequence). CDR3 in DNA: TGTGCCAGTCTGGGACAGGAGGGCGAGCAGTACTTC. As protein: CASLGQEGEQYF.

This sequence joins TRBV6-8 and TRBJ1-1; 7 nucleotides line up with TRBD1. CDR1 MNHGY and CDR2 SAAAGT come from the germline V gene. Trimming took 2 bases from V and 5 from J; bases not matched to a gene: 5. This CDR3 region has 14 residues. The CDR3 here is CASSYEGARTEAFF. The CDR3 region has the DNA TGTGCCAGCAGTTACGAGGGGGCGAGGACTGAAGCTTTCTTT.

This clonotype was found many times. The CDR3 sequence: CASSYNPDGEQYF. The CDR3 bases are TGTGCCAGCAGCTATAACCCGGACGGCGAGCAGTACTTC. The V gene is TRBV7-2, the J gene TRBJ2-7, with D uncertain. Trimming shortened V by 4 bases and J by 6 bases, and 13 bases separated the two germline ends. Germline CDR1 is SGHTA and CDR2 is FQGNSA. The CDR3 length is 13 residues. The complete variable domain, with remaining parts taken from reference TRBV7-2 and TRBJ2-7, reads GAGVSQSPSNKVTEKGKDVELRCDPISGHTALYWYRQSLGQGLEFLIYFQGNSAPDKSGLPSDRFSAERTGGSVSTLTIQRTQQEDSAVYLCASSYNPDGEQYFGPGTRLTVT.

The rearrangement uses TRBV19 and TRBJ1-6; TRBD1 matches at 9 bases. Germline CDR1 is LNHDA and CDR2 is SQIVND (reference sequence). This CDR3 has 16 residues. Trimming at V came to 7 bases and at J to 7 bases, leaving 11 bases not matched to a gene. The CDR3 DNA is TGTGCCAGTATCGATACGGACAGGGGTAGGAATTCACCCCTCCACTTT. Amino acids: CASIDTDRGRNSPLHF.

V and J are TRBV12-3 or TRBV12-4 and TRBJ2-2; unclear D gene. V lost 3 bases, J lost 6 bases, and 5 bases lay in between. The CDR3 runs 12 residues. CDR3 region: CASSFIPGELFF. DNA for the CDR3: TGTGCCAGCAGTTTTATCCCCGGGGAGCTGTTTTTT.

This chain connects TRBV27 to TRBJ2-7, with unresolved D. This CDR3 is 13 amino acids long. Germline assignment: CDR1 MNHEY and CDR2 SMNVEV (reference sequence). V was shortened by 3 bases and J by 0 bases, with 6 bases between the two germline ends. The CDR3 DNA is TGTGCCAGCAGTTTCACGGACTCCTACGAGCAGTACTTC. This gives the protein CASSFTDSYEQYF.

CDR3 region: CASSQDLGGSDTQYF. CDR3 DNA sequence: TGTGCCAGCAGCCAAGATTTAGGGGGGTCAGATACGCAGTATTTT. The chain joins TRBV3-1 to TRBJ2-3, with D perhaps being TRBD1 or TRBD2 (6 bases each). Trimming took off 0 bases at V and 4 bases at J, with 11 bases between the two ends. Germline V gene data show CDR1 as LGHDT and CDR2 as YNNKEL (reference sequence). The CDR3 runs 15 residues.